One sample yielded the 13 T cell receptor beta chains listed below, sequenced in a study of brain T cells in children with intractable seizures. Noted time point: blood from clinic visit 5 months post-surgery; TSC patient then seizure free. Produced via immunoSEQ multiplex PCR; TCRdb's table is partial and in-frame only. Among about 340,000 clones, 93% were seen once, and the ten largest hold 4.5% to 7%. Specimen: peripheral blood, collected 5 to 6 months after surgery. These receptors were collected from a boy under two years old with tuberous sclerosis and intractable seizures.

The chain employs TRBV10-3 and TRBJ2-3; D may correspond to TRBD1 or TRBD2 (5 bases each). The CDR3 consists of 14 residues. Germline loops: CDR1 ENHRY, CDR2 SYGVKD. Trimming shortened V by 10 bases and J by 4 bases, and 18 bases separated the two germline ends. This CDR3 is CATYRDPSPDTQYF. The CDR3, as DNA: TGTGCCACCTACCGGGACCCGTCGCCAGATACGCAGTATTTT.

This clone was counted ten times or more. Other DNA variants within this sample encode the same CDR3. The chain couples TRBV7-9 to TRBJ2-7, with TRBD2 matching over 8 bases. V gave up 5 bases and J gave up 6 bases; unmatched junction bases: 3. This CDR3 is 12 amino acids long. In germline, CDR1 is SEHNR, CDR2 FQNEAQ (reference sequence). CDR3 protein: CASSLTSGEQYF. In DNA form, the CDR3 reads TGTGCCAGCAGCCTCACTAGCGGCGAGCAGTACTTC.

The CDR3, as DNA: TGTGCCAGCAGCTTGGTATCGGGGTATACTGAAGCTTTCTTT. Amino acid sequence: CASSLVSGYTEAFF. The chain is built from TRBV5-8 and TRBJ1-1, with D hard to call. From germline, CDR1 is SGHTS and CDR2 YDEGEE. The CDR3 sequence is 14 residues long. Trimming stripped 0 bases from V and 5 bases from J, with 11 bases between.

The chain carries TRBV19 and TRBJ2-1; 7 bases map to TRBD2. Germline CDR1 reads LNHDA; CDR2 reads SQIVND (reference sequence). The CDR3 loop spans 19 amino acids. Unmatched junction bases numbered 19, after V lost 6 bases and J lost 2 bases. This CDR3 reads CASSPPRAGPLKPYNEQFF. The CDR3 DNA sequence: TGTGCCAGTAGCCCCCCTAGAGCGGGGCCTCTCAAACCCTACAATGAGCAGTTCTTC.

The chain links TRBV6-5 to TRBJ1-1; D remains ambiguous. The germline V gene encodes CDR1 MNHEY and CDR2 SVGAGI. The CDR3 consists of 13 residues. Trimming shortened V by 2 bases and J by 1 base, and 5 bases separated the two germline ends. CDR3 amino acids: CASSYIANTEAFF. The CDR3 coding sequence is TGTGCCAGCAGTTACATAGCGAACACTGAAGCTTTCTTT.

The chain is built from TRBV4-2 and TRBJ1-2, with D tentatively TRBD1 (5 bases). Trimming removed 2 bases from V and 1 base from J, with 11 bases in between. The CDR3 consists of 15 residues. Germline loops: CDR1 LGHNA, CDR2 YNFKEQ. The CDR3 coding sequence is TGTGCCAGCAGCCAATTTTCTCAGGGTAACTATGGCTACACCTTC. Protein product: CASSQFSQGNYGYTF.

J is TRBJ1-6 and V is TRBV19; a possible D gene is TRBD1 (5 bases). CDR1 is LNHDA and CDR2 is SQIVND in the germline V gene (reference sequence). The CDR3 sequence is 18 residues long. V was shortened by 4 bases and J by 7 bases, with 23 bases between the two germline ends. CDR3 residues: CASSTPSGRSGLNSPLHF. The CDR3 DNA reads as TGTGCCAGTAGTACCCCTTCGGGCAGGTCAGGGTTGAATTCACCCCTCCACTTT. Together with reference TRBV19 and TRBJ1-6, the CDR3 gives the full variable domain: DGGITQSPKYLFRKEGQNVTLSCEQNLNHDAMYWYRQDPGQGLRLIYYSQIVNDFQKGDIAEGYSVSREKKESFPLTVTSAQKNPTAFYLCASSTPSGRSGLNSPLHFGNGTRLTVT.

V gene TRBV7-6 combines with J gene TRBJ2-5; D gene uncertain. Trimming pared 2 bases from V and 0 bases from J, leaving 7 bases between. The CDR3 consists of 14 residues. The germline CDR1 and CDR2 sequences are SGHVS and FNYEAQ. The CDR3 loop reads CASSLTQYQETQYF. Here the CDR3 DNA reads TGTGCCAGCAGCTTAACGCAGTACCAAGAGACCCAGTACTTC. Looking up the rest from reference TRBV7-6 and TRBJ2-5 gives the full variable domain: GAGVSQSPRYKVTKRGQDVALRCDPISGHVSLYWYRQALGQGPEFLTYFNYEAQQDKSGLPNDRFSAERPEGSISTLTIQRTEQRDSAMYRCASSLTQYQETQYFGPGTRLLVL.

The CDR3 protein is CASSWGLAASYEQYF. The CDR3 nucleotides read TGTGCCAGCAGCTGGGGACTAGCGGCTTCCTACGAGCAGTACTTC. The genes are TRBV5-8 and TRBJ2-7; 11 nucleotides align to TRBD2. CDR3 length equals 15 residues. Trimming removed 3 bases from V and 1 base from J; junction bases left unmatched: 3. Germline V gives CDR1 SGHTS, CDR2 YDEGEE.

The rearrangement links TRBV6-1 to TRBJ1-1; D not certain. There are 15 residues in the CDR3. Trimming stripped 3 bases from V and 4 bases from J, with 15 bases between. Germline values: CDR1 MNHNS, CDR2 SASEGT. CDR3 DNA: TGTGCCAGCAGTGATGGTCTTATTGAGGCCACTGAAGCTTTCTTT. Encoded protein: CASSDGLIEATEAFF.

The chain is built from TRBV27 and TRBJ2-1, with a weak D call TRBD2 (6 bases). The CDR3 spans 17 residues. V shed 5 bases and J shed 5 bases, with 22 bases lying between them. CDR1 MNHEY and CDR2 SMNVEV come from the germline V gene (reference sequence). CDR3 in DNA: TGTGCCAGCAGTCTCAGCCCTTTGCGGGACCGACACAATGAGCAGTTCTTC. Translating gives CASSLSPLRDRHNEQFF.

V and J are TRBV2 and TRBJ2-4; D possibly matches TRBD1 or TRBD2 (7 bases each). V gave up 6 bases and J gave up 0 bases, with 15 bases separating them. The germline V gene encodes CDR1 SNHLY and CDR2 FYNNEI. There are 16 residues in the CDR3. The chain's CDR3 is CASSPRGTKAKNIQYF. The CDR3 DNA reads TGTGCCAGCAGCCCCAGGGGGACTAAAGCCAAAAACATTCAGTACTTC.

This chain links TRBV3-1 (or the pseudogene TRBV3-2) with TRBJ1-1; weak D call: TRBD1 (5 bases). CDR1 LGHDT and CDR2 YNNKEL come from the germline V gene (reference sequence). V lost 3 bases to trimming and J lost 4 bases, with 15 bases between them. This CDR3 region has 15 residues. The CDR3 here is CASSHRAGRSTEAFF. The CDR3 DNA follows: TGTGCCAGCAGCCACAGGGCGGGGCGTAGCACTGAAGCTTTCTTT.